A single sample gave rise to the 7 T cell receptor beta chains below, sequenced in a study of blood T cell repertoires in COVID-19 (dated by TCRdb to the early 2020s). The library came from the immunoSEQ multiplex PCR assay. TCRdb stores this immuneACCESS table with in-frame sequences only. Part of the clones is absent; in the studies checked, under half of the shortfall reflects unresolved V genes, and no reason is known for the rest. This sample is represented by 150,000 to 200,000 clones; around 84% of them were singletons. The ten largest make up more than 14% of the sample. The sequenced sample consisted of peripheral blood. These receptors were obtained from a woman in her 70s with COVID-19, enrolled during active disease.

The CDR3 DNA sequence: TGCGCCAGCAGCCAAGACTCACAGCAGATTTCCTACGAGCAGTACTTC. It is translated as CASSQDSQQISYEQYF. This chain joins TRBV4-1 and TRBJ2-7; D is uncertain. V gave up 0 bases and J gave up 1 base, with 13 bases separating them. CDR3 size: 16 residues. The germline V gene has CDR1 MGHRA and CDR2 YSYEKL.

This chain connects TRBV5-1 to TRBJ1-1, with D tentatively TRBD1 (6 bases). Germline CDR1 SGHRS, CDR2 YFSETQ. CDR3 length: 15 amino acids. With 4 bases removed from V and 8 bases from J, the gap between germline ends came to 21 bases. The CDR3 sequence is CASSPGRQAFGEAFF. Here the CDR3 DNA reads TGCGCCAGCAGCCCTGGGCGACAGGCGTTTGGCGAAGCTTTCTTT.

CDR3 sequence: CASSFGWAGGNNEQFF. In DNA form, the CDR3 reads TGTGCCAGCAGCTTTGGCTGGGCGGGAGGGAACAATGAGCAGTTCTTC. The chain is built from TRBV11-2 and TRBJ2-1; 9 nucleotides match TRBD2. This CDR3 spans 16 amino acids. Germline V CDR1 and CDR2: SGHAT, FQNNGV. The junction had 8 bases not matched to a gene; V was cut back by 3 bases and J by 5 bases.

The chain recombines TRBV10-3 with TRBJ2-3; tentative D call: TRBD2 (6 bases). The ends were cut back, 3 bases at V and 7 bases at J, with 11 bases in the middle. The CDR3 is 13 amino acids. Per germline, CDR1 ENHRY and CDR2 SYGVKD. This CDR3 reads CAISDPGTYTQYF. Written as DNA, the CDR3 is TGTGCCATCAGTGACCCCGGGACTTATACGCAGTATTTT.

This clone was detected once. The CDR3 loop reads CASSPTSGRPLNEQFF. In nucleotides, the CDR3 is TGTGCCAGCAGTCCTACTAGCGGGAGGCCACTCAATGAGCAGTTCTTC. This chain uses TRBV28 with TRBJ2-1, with 12 bases aligning to TRBD2. Trimming removed 5 bases from V and 6 bases from J; junction bases left unmatched: 8. The CDR3 covers 16 residues. From germline, CDR1 is MDHEN and CDR2 SYDVKM.

J is TRBJ1-1 and V is TRBV9; D unclear. The CDR3 spans 12 residues. Looked up from germline, CDR1 is SGDLS and CDR2 is YYNGEE. V gave up 3 bases and J gave up 10 bases, with 13 bases separating them. This CDR3 is CASSGPSGVAFF. The CDR3 nucleotides read TGTGCCAGCAGCGGTCCAAGCGGGGTAGCTTTCTTT.

This clone was observed a single time. The chain carries TRBV11-2 and TRBJ2-3; 7 bases align to TRBD2. The CDR3 runs to 16 residues. With V trimmed by 4 bases and J by 3 bases, 10 bases remained unmatched. Germline V gene sequence: CDR1 SGHAT, CDR2 FQNNGV. The CDR3 DNA reads as TGTGCCAGCAGCTCTCAGGGAACGGGGGGAACAGATACGCAGTATTTT. Translated: CASSSQGTGGTDTQYF.